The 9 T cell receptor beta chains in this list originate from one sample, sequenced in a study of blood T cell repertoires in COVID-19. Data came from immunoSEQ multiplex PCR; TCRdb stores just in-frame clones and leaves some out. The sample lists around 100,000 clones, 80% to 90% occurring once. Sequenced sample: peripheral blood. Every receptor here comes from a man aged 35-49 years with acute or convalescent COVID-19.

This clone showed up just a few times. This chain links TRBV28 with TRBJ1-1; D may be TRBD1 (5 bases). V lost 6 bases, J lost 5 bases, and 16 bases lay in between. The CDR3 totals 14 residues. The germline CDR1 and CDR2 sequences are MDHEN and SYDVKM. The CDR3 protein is CASSLFGGGTEAFF. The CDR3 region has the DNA TGTGCCAGCAGCCTTTTTGGGGGGGGGACTGAAGCTTTCTTT.

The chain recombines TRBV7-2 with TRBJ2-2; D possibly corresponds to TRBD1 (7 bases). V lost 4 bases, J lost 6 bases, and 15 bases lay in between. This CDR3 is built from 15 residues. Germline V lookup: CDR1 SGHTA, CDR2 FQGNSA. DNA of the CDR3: TGTGCCAGCAGCTCGCGGACAGGCGGGGCCGGGGAGCTGTTTTTT. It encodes CASSSRTGGAGELFF.

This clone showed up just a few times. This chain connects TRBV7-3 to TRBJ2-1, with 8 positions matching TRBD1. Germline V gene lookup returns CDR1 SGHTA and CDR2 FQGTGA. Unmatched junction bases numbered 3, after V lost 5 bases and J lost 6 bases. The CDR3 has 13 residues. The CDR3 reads CASSLDRANEQFF. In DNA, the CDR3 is TGTGCCAGCAGCCTGGACAGGGCCAATGAGCAGTTCTTC.

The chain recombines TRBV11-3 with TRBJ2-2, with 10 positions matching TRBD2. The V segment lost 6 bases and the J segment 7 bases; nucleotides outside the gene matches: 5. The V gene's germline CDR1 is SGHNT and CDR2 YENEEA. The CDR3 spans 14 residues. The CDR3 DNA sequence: TGTGCCAGCAGTTGGACTAGCGGAGACGGGGAGCTGTTTTTT. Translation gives CASSWTSGDGELFF.

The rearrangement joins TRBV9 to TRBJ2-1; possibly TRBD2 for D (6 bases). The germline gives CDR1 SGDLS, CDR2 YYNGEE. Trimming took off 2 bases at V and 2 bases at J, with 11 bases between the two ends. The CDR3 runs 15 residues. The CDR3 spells CASSVGGSAYNEQFF. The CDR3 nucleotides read TGTGCCAGCAGCGTTGGAGGGAGCGCCTACAATGAGCAGTTCTTC.

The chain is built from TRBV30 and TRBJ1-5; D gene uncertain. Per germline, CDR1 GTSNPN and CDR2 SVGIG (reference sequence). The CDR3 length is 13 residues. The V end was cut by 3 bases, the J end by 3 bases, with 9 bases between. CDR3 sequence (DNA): TGTGCCTGGAGCAGGCAGCTCAATCAGCCCCAGCATTTT. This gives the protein CAWSRQLNQPQHF. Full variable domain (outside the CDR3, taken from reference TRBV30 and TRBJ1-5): SQTIHQWPATLVQPVGSPLSLECTVEGTSNPNLYWYRQAAGRGLQLLFYSVGIGQISSEVPQNLSASRPQDRQFILSSKKLLLSDSGFYLCAWSRQLNQPQHFGDGTRLSIL.

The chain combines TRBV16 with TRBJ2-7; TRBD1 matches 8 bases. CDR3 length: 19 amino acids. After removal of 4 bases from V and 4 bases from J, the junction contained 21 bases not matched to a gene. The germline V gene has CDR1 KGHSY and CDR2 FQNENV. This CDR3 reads CASSPRRGQVAGQGYEQYF. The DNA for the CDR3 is TGTGCCAGCAGCCCCCGTCGGGGACAGGTCGCAGGTCAAGGATACGAGCAGTACTTC.

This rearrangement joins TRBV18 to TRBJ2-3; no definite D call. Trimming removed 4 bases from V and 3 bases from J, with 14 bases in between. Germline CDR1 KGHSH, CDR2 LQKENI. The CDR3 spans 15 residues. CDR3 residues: CASSRVVGSTDTQYF. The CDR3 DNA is TGTGCCAGCTCACGGGTTGTCGGGTCTACAGATACGCAGTATTTT.

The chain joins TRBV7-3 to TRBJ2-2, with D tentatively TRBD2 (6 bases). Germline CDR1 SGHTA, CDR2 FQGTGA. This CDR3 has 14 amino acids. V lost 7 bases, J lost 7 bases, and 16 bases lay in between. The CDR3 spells CASTELPGVGELFF. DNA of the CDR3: TGTGCCAGCACCGAGCTCCCGGGAGTCGGGGAGCTGTTTTTT.